This entry concerns a single TCR beta chain. No cognate antigen has been identified for it. Per-base quality was not reported, and no clone a single base away is much larger than it. This sample is part of a study of T cell responses to AZD1222 COVID-19 vaccine listed by TCRdb under 2021. Some background on the complete study: TCR sequencing was performed for 230 to 250 trial participants, of whom about 200 were given two doses of AZD1222 and around 25 were given two doses of MenACWY control vaccine. Trial participants were enrolled into age subgroups of 18-55, 56-69 and 70-plus years, which contained 148, 28 and 57 TCR-sequenced participants, respectively.

The time point label here, explained by the study, means: about 28 days (+/-7) after the second vaccine dose. AZD1222 recipients whose second dose came at about 4 weeks and those whose second dose came at about 12 weeks were combined into one group, since spike-specific TCR depth and breadth did not differ between the two schedules. Vaccinee samples came from UK trials COV001 and COV002, including a single-blind randomized controlled phase 2/3 trial of AZD1222 (ChAdOx1 nCoV-19) in healthy adults. For TCRbeta chain sequencing, PBMC samples from trial participants were taken at day 0 and at day 28 after the second dose. At the junction V is shortened by 4 bases and J by 5 bases, with 11 bases in between. The CDR3 covers 12 residues, taking in both the cysteine and the phenylalanine. CDR3 DNA only is kept here, 36 bases in frame from base 1. The germline V gene (reference sequence) provides CDR1 GTSNPN and CDR2 SVGIG.

Beyond this particular receptor, the publication reports: Because no day 14 peak-response samples were available, the repertoires could be characterized only after the peak T cell response. Reportedly, close to half of the unique spike-specific TCRs recognized epitopes lying outside the regions that are mutated in the B.1.351 and B.1.1.7 variants. The whole spike protein was spanned by vaccine-associated CD4 TCRs, and dominant responses were seen in regions 160-218 and 743-854. A significant rise in spike-specific TCR breadth and depth was observed after two AZD1222 doses relative to day 0 and relative to MenACWY recipients. In the small 56-69-year group, the increase in depth fell short of significance, most likely because of low power. Participants were mostly white British, with more females than males. The authors suggested clonal diversity may have been underestimated. Conclusions about previously exposed vaccinees are limited, since just five or six AZD1222 recipients were seropositive for SARS-CoV-2 at baseline.

The CDR3 regions of human TCRbeta chains were subjected to immunosequencing. For the original study's pipeline: Repertoire TCRs were matched against a reference library of SARS-CoV-2-specific TCRs generated with the MIRA antigen-specificity platform. Breadth meant the fraction of unique TCRs that were SARS-CoV-2-associated, whereas depth meant the fraction of total T cells that were SARS-CoV-2-associated. Using the MIRA data, each spike-specific TCR was mapped to the spike region that the TCR reacts to and placed in a CD4 or CD8 class. Log10-transformed breadth and depth values were compared by one-way ANOVA with Sidak's multiple comparisons tests. The table comes from immuneACCESS by way of TCRdb, which keeps in-frame sequences with V and J called. Part of the clones is missing from these tables; in studies checked, under half for an unresolved V gene and the rest for unknown reasons. That table is the source of V, J and clone size, and D and trimming were worked out from the DNA. The table for this sample lists 110,000 to 150,000 clones; about nine tenths of them were counted only once. Of the sample, 3% to 4% falls within the top ten clones.

The sequence came from an adult who received the AZD1222 COVID-19 vaccine. The sample in question was peripheral blood, obtained 28 days after the second AZD1222 dose. The chain was built from TRBV30 and TRBJ1-1; confidence is insufficient to name the D gene. The DNA sequence follows: TGTGCCTGGATTATCGCTAGGACTGAAGCTTTCTTT. It encodes CAWIIARTEAFF.